Reported below is one T cell receptor beta chain. At least ten counts were recorded for this clonotype. Its antigen is currently not known. Per-base qualities were not stored, and no clone one base away is much larger. This record belongs to a study of early T cells in non-severe SARS-CoV-2 infection (dated by TCRdb to the early 2020s). Background on the whole study: Bulk RNA from unsorted whole blood was used for TCR sequencing, so alpha and beta chains could not be paired. Here is what the overall study found, with its caveats: VDJdb matching was skewed toward anti-spike CD8 responses and likely underestimated virus-specific expansions, missing private and CD4 specificities.

This was a case-control study nested in a cohort of healthcare workers in London, UK, who had nasopharyngeal swab PCR tests and blood samples taken every week. Healthcare workers were enrolled in the week of the UK lockdown, from 23 to 31 March 2020, and were followed every week for up to 16 weeks. Relative to germline, V is 3 bases shorter and J is 6 bases shorter, with 0 bases between their ends. Its CDR3 holds 10 amino acids, cysteine through phenylalanine. Solely the CDR3 DNA is kept, with 30 bases framed from the first base. CDR1 and CDR2 were assigned from the germline V gene as LGHNT and FRNRAP. Receptors were amplified or captured by 5' RACE. Sequenced on a NextSeq 500. The TCR library protocol attached unique molecular identifiers to individual cDNA molecules to correct for sequencing error and PCR bias. Sequencing covered both TCR alpha and beta chains, and within each sample the abundances of alpha and beta sequences were tightly co-correlated. Per the source publication's procedure: V gene, J gene and CDR3 annotation of TCR sequences was performed with Decombinator V4. TCRs were defined as expanded if a significant change between any two time points was detected under a Poisson model with p below 0.0001. TCR abundances were normalised to the total number of TCRs sequenced per sample and were expressed as counts per million. MAIT TCRs were defined by TRAV1-2 paired with TRAJ12, TRAJ20 or TRAJ33, and iNKT TCRs by TRAV10 paired with TRAJ18. VDJdb, accessed 1 November 2021, was searched for CMV, EBV and SARS-CoV-2 annotated TCRs, excluding TCRs annotated for multiple antigens. TCRdb trimmed public reads at Q25 via fastp, called clones via MiXCR and kept in-frame beta chains. Every CDR3 protein is listed once, alongside the most common genes and DNA of its rows. TCRdb assigned the V and J calls; the authors' analysis was not used. This sample holds about 48,000 distinct CDR3 sequences; around 5.6% were observed only once. 4.5% to 5.5% of the sample belongs to the ten largest clones.

The chain couples TRBV12-5 to TRBJ2-1; the D gene is unclear. The sequence was obtained from an adult who was a healthcare worker with PCR-confirmed SARS-CoV-2 infection or an uninfected control (not recorded which). Sequencing was performed on whole blood. The DNA reads TGTGCTAGTGGTTTCAATGAGCAGTTCTTC. Its amino acids are CASGFNEQFF.